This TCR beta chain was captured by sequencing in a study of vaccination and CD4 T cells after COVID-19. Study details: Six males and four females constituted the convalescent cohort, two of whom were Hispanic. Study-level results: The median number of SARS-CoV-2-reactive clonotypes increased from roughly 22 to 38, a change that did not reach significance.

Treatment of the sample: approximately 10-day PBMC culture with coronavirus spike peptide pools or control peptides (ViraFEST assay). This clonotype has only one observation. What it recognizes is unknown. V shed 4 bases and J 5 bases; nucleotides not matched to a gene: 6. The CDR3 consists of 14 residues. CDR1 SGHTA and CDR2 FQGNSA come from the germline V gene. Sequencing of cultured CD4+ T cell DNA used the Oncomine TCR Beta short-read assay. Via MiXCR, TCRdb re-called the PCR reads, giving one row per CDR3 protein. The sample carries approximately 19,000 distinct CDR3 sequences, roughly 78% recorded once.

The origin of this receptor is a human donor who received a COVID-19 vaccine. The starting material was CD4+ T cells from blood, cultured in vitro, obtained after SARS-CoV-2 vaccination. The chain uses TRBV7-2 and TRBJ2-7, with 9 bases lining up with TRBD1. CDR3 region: CASSSRDRVHEQYF. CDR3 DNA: TGTGCCAGCAGCTCGCGGGACAGGGTCCACGAGCAGTACTTC.